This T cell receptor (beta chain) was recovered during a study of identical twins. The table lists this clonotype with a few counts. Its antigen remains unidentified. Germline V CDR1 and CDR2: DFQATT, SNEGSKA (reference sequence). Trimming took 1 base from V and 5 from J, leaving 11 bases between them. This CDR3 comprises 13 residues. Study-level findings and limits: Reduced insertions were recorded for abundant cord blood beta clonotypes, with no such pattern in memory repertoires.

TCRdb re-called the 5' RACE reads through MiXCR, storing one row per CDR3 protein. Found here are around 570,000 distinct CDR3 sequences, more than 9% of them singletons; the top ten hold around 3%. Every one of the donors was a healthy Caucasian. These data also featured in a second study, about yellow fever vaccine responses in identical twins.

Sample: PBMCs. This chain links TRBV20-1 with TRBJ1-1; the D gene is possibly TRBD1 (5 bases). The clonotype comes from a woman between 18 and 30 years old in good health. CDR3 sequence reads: CSARGRWGTEAFF. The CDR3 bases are TGCAGTGCTAGAGGACGGTGGGGGACTGAAGCTTTCTTT.